This TCR beta chain was identified in a study of blood T cell repertoires in COVID-19. About the study: Italy, Spain and the United States were the sources of the convalescent and acute COVID-19 samples. From T cells, B-cell-depleted T cells, or PBMCs came the material, which was cDNA or gDNA.

Germline assignment: CDR1 SGDLS and CDR2 YYNGEE. Trimming pared 7 bases from V and 1 base from J, leaving 11 bases between. The CDR3 has 13 residues. Assay used: immunoSEQ multiplex PCR; TCRdb lists only in-frame clones, some missing. The repertoire holds a few hundred thousand clones, with about 85% as singletons. Material: peripheral blood. The origin of this receptor is a man between 18 and 35 years old with active or convalescent COVID-19. The chain recombines TRBV9 with TRBJ1-1; D uncertain. CDR3 residues: CASGPGGNTEAFF. CDR3 nucleotide sequence: TGTGCCAGCGGACCAGGAGGGAACACTGAAGCTTTCTTT.